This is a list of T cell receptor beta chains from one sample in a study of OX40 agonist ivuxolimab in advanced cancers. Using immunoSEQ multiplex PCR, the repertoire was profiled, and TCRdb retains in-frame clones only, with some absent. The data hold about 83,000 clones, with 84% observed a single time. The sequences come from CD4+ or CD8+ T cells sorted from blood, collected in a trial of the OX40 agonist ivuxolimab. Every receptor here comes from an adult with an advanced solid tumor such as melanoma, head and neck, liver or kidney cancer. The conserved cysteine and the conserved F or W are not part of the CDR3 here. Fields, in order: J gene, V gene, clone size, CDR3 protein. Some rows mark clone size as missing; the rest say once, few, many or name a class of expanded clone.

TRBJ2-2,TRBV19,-,ASTSGGLSTGELF
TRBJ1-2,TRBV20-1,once,SALPGYT
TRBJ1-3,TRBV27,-,ASIVWDSGNTIY
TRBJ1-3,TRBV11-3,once,ASSLVDRRFSGNTIY
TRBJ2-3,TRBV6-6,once,ASRGGSDTQY
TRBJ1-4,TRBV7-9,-,ASSRGQGEKLF
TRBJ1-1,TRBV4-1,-,ASSQAQAVNTEAF
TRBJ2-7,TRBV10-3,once,AIRRASGSGSYEQY
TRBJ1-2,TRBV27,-,ASSLRPGGNYGYT
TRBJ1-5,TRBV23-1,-,ASRGTGCGNQPQH
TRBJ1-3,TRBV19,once,ASSISASSGNTIY
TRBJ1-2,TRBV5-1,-,ASSKGQDYGYT
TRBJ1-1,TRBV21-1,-,ASSQGRDYTEAF
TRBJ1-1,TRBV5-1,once,ASSLGSELNTEAF
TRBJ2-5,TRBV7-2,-,ASSPGGKQETQY
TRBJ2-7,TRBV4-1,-,ASSMTGSSYEQY
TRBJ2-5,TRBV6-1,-,ASGYREETQY
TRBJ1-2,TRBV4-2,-,ASSLRDRGTNYGYT
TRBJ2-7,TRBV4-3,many,ASSQGTQLYEQY
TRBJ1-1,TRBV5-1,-,ASRSQEGNTEAF
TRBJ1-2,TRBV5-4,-,ASSLVRALNYGYT
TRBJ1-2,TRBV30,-,AWSAGDNEGNYGYT
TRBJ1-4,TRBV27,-,ASKLRATNEKLF
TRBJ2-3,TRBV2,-,ASSEVQSSTDTQY
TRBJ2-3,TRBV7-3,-,ASSFRGRTSTDTQY
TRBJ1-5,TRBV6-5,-,ASSEKFSNQPQH
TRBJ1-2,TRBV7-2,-,ASTLTGSYGYT
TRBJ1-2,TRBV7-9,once,ASSRRDRSYGYT
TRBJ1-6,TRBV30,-,AWTGQAGVNSPLH
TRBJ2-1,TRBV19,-,ASSIATGAVNEQF
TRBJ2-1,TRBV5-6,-,ASSLISGKNEQF
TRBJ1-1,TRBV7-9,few,ASSFENTEAF
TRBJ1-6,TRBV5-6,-,ASSLVGGDNSPLH
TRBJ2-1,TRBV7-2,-,ASSPLREEQF
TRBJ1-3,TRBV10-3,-,AIKTSGNTIY
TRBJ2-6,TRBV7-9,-,ASSPGTGPKSGANVLT
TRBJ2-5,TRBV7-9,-,ASSLNLGTPQETQY
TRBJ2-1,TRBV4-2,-,ASSQQTAGSYNEQF
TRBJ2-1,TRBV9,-,ASSSLDSYNEQF
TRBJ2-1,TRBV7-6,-,ASSRGKPQINNEQF
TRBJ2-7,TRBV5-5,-,ASSLREQGASYEQY
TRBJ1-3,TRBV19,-,ASGLLGAGNTIY
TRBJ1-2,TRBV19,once,ASSIALGQGYGYT
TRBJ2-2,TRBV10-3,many,AISETGGWAQQGGQGTGELF
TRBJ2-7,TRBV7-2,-,ASSHSGGLFEQY
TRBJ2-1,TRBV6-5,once,ASSYSRDSGIEI
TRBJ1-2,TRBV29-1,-,SVKSGTGNIYGYT
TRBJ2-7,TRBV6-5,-,ASSHRDIHEQY
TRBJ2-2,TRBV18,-,ASSLQGDRELF
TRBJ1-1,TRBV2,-,ASARPPNTEAF
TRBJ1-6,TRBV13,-,ASSLETGMNSPLH
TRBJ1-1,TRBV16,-,ASSRGRENTEAF
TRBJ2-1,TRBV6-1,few,ASSEGLAGNEQF
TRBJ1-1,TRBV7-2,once,ASSLGRQSEAF
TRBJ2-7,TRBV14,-,ASSQETGIREQY